Listed here are 11 T cell receptor beta chains from one sample, sequenced in a study of T cells in Graves' hyperthyroidism and ophthalmopathy. RNA transcripts provided the source from which TCR beta CDR3 regions were amplified. Researchers ran a first-round RT-PCR on the TCR CDR3 using the HTBI primer set. TCRdb re-called the multiplex PCR reads through MiXCR, storing one row per CDR3 protein. Among 550,000 to 800,000 distinct CDR3 sequences, approximately 16% were seen once, and the ten largest hold over 7.5%. The sequenced sample was blood. All receptors derive from a man between 18 and 29 years old with Graves' hyperthyroidism.

The chain couples TRBV11-2 to TRBJ2-3; TRBD1 matches 8 bases. From germline, CDR1 is SGHAT and CDR2 FQNNGV. The trim removed 3 bases at V and 2 bases at J, leaving 1 base unmatched. The CDR3 is made up of 14 amino acids. This CDR3 is CASSLDRVTDTQYF. CDR3 bases: TGTGCCAGCAGCTTGGACAGGGTCACAGATACGCAGTATTTT. Supplemented by reference TRBV11-2 and TRBJ2-3, the full variable domain reads EAGVAQSPRYKIIEKRQSVAFWCNPISGHATLYWYQQILGQGPKLLIQFQNNGVVDDSQLPKDRFSAERLKGVDSTLKIQPAKLEDSAVYLCASSLDRVTDTQYFGPGTRLTVL.

There are many counts of this clonotype. The J gene is TRBJ2-1, the V gene TRBV30; D tentatively fits TRBD1 or TRBD2 (5 bases each). Germline-derived CDR1 and CDR2 are GTSNPN and SVGIG (reference sequence). V was trimmed by 5 bases and J by 8 bases, leaving 10 bases between them. CDR3 length: 11 amino acids. CDR3 residues: CAWHVGHEQFF. The CDR3 DNA sequence: TGTGCCTGGCATGTGGGACATGAGCAGTTCTTC.

This clonotype was seen a few times. The V call is TRBV12-5, the J call TRBJ2-1; 8 nucleotides agree with TRBD1. CDR1 LGHNT and CDR2 FRNRAP come from the germline V gene. The CDR3 has 17 residues. Unmatched junction bases numbered 10, after V lost 0 bases and J lost 6 bases. CDR3 loop: CASGLVKTGEEVNEQFF. CDR3 sequence (DNA): TGTGCTAGTGGTTTGGTAAAGACAGGGGAGGAGGTCAATGAGCAGTTCTTC.

The rearrangement uses TRBV28 and TRBJ2-1, with 12 bases that match TRBD2. The length of the CDR3 is 13 residues. Germline-derived CDR1 and CDR2 are MDHEN and SYDVKM. J gave up 7 bases and V 9 bases, and 4 bases lay outside the gene matches. Here the CDR3 DNA reads TGTGCCAGTCTAGCGGGAGGGAAGAATGAGCAGTTCTTC. Encoded protein: CASLAGGKNEQFF.

At least ten counts were recorded for this clonotype. This sequence joins TRBV6-2 or TRBV6-3 and TRBJ1-5; 11 positions agree with TRBD1. V gave up 4 bases and J gave up 7 bases; unmatched junction bases: 3. CDR3 length: 14 amino acids. From germline, CDR1 is MNHEY and CDR2 SVGEGT. This CDR3 reads CASSSDRGRQPQHF. The CDR3, as DNA: TGTGCCAGCAGTTCGGACAGGGGGCGGCAGCCCCAGCATTTT.

The table lists this clonotype with a few counts. The genes are TRBV4-1 and TRBJ2-7; 9 nucleotides line up with TRBD2. The V segment lost 0 bases and the J segment 4 bases; nucleotides outside the gene matches: 4. From germline, CDR1 is MGHRA and CDR2 YSYEKL. This CDR3 is 15 amino acids long. CDR3 region: CASSQEISGSYEQYF. In DNA form, the CDR3 reads TGCGCCAGCAGCCAAGAGATTAGCGGGAGTTACGAGCAGTACTTC.

This clonotype has only a few counts. This chain joins TRBV6-2 or TRBV6-3 and TRBJ1-4; no clear D. The V and J ends lost 4 bases and 3 bases respectively, with 12 bases between them. Germline CDR1 MNHEY, CDR2 SVGEGT. The CDR3 contains 15 residues. The CDR3 DNA reads as TGTGCCAGCAGTTTCATCGGCAGCTCTAATGAAAAACTGTTTTTT. This translates into CASSFIGSSNEKLFF.

This clonotype came up many times. The chain is built from TRBV11-2 and TRBJ1-1, with 10 bases fitting TRBD1. Germline V gene sequence: CDR1 SGHAT, CDR2 FQNNGV. Germline trimming cut 5 bases from V and 0 bases from J; bases unmatched to any gene: 9. The CDR3 contains 17 residues. As DNA, the CDR3 is TGTGCCAGCAGCAAAGGGACAGGGGCACCGATGAACACTGAAGCTTTCTTT. Translating gives CASSKGTGAPMNTEAFF.

This clonotype was seen repeatedly, ten times or more. The J gene is TRBJ2-3, the V gene TRBV6-2 or TRBV6-3, with unresolved D. Germline CDR1 reads MNHEY; CDR2 reads SVGEGT. This CDR3 is 11 amino acids long. Trimming cost V 2 bases and J 6 bases, with 3 bases left between them. This CDR3 reads CASSYRDTQYF. The CDR3 DNA sequence: TGTGCCAGCAGTTACAGGGATACGCAGTATTTT.

There are a few counts of this clonotype. The rearrangement links TRBV12-3 or TRBV12-4 to TRBJ2-1; TRBD2 agrees at 7 bases. CDR3 length: 11 residues. Unmatched junction bases numbered 7, after V lost 5 bases and J lost 15 bases. The CDR3 here is CASSTGLDPFF. CDR3 in DNA: TGTGCCAGCAGTACCGGACTAGATCCGTTCTTC.

Many counts were recorded for this clonotype. The rearrangement uses TRBV28 and TRBJ2-7, with 12 nucleotides matching TRBD2. Germline values: CDR1 MDHEN, CDR2 SYDVKM. The V segment lost 4 bases and the J segment 5 bases; nucleotides outside the gene matches: 6. The CDR3 contains 15 residues. The CDR3 loop is CASSSRLAGDDEQYF. The CDR3 DNA sequence: TGTGCCAGCAGTTCCAGACTAGCGGGAGACGACGAGCAGTACTTC.